The next 27 T cell receptor beta chains were all read from a single sample in a study of shared clonotypes between healthy human individuals. The protocol was immunoSEQ multiplex PCR, while the TCRdb copy is restricted to in-frame clones and leaves out a portion. The table has roughly 2.4 million clones, around 95% seen once. Sequencing was performed on naive CD4+ T cells sorted from blood. Subset meaning: CD45RA+ positively selected. The receptors here all came from a young man in good health.

J is TRBJ2-1 and V is TRBV6-6, with 9 bases aligning to TRBD2. Germline trimming cut 6 bases from V and 5 bases from J; bases unmatched to any gene: 11. In germline, CDR1 is MNHNY, CDR2 SVGAGI (reference sequence). CDR3 length equals 16 residues. CDR3 nucleotide sequence: TGTGCCAGCAGCGACAGGGCTGGGACTAGCAACAATGAGCAGTTCTTC. Protein: CASSDRAGTSNNEQFF.

V and J are TRBV11-3 and TRBJ2-7; D is undetermined. Germline CDR1 reads SGHNT; CDR2 reads YENEEA. V lost 0 bases and J 2 bases, leaving 5 bases between the germline ends. CDR3 length: 13 amino acids. This chain's CDR3 is CASSLEPAYEQYF. In nucleotides, the CDR3 is TGTGCCAGCAGCTTAGAGCCGGCCTACGAGCAGTACTTC.

The rearrangement links TRBV10-2 to TRBJ2-7; D unresolved. Germline CDR1 WSHSY, CDR2 SAAADI. The CDR3 totals 16 residues. Trimming pared 5 bases from V and 0 bases from J, leaving 17 bases between. CDR3 nucleotide sequence: TGCGCCAGCAGTCGAGCCCTCTCTAGGAGCTCCTACGAGCAGTACTTC. Translation gives CASSRALSRSSYEQYF.

The rearrangement links TRBV5-6 to TRBJ2-7; D is ambiguous. This CDR3 is built from 11 residues. The germline gives CDR1 SGHDT, CDR2 YYEEEE. The V and J ends lost 6 bases and 5 bases respectively, with 9 bases between them. The CDR3: CASTNTDEQYF. The CDR3 DNA reads TGTGCCAGCACTAATACCGACGAGCAGTACTTC.

The genes are TRBV10-3 and TRBJ2-3; no clear D. V lost 4 bases to trimming and J lost 1 base, with 12 bases between them. This CDR3 is 15 amino acids long. The germline gives CDR1 ENHRY, CDR2 SYGVKD. This CDR3 is CAISGRESRTDTQYF. Here the CDR3 DNA reads TGTGCCATCAGTGGAAGGGAATCACGCACAGATACGCAGTATTTT.

This chain joins TRBV15 and TRBJ1-6; possible D gene TRBD1, 6 bases. CDR1 is LNHNV, CDR2 YYDKDF, per germline (reference sequence). The V end lost 5 bases, the J end lost 8 bases, and 13 bases lay between the germline ends. CDR3 length: 14 residues. CDR3 sequence: CATSGDRPDSPLHF. The CDR3 nucleotides are TGTGCCACCAGCGGCGACAGGCCCGATTCACCCCTCCACTTT.

The chain recombines TRBV4-1 with TRBJ1-1; D is unresolved. V lost 3 bases, J lost 6 bases, and 14 bases lay in between. The CDR3 sequence is 14 residues long. CDR1 MGHRA and CDR2 YSYEKL come from the germline V gene. For the CDR3, the DNA is TGCGCCAGCAGCCAGCCGACCACCAGGCCTGAAGCTTTCTTT. This encodes CASSQPTTRPEAFF.

This chain joins TRBV5-1 and TRBJ2-4, with D perhaps TRBD1 (6 bases). Germline loops: CDR1 SGHRS, CDR2 YFSETQ. The CDR3 runs to 14 residues. The V gene lost 2 bases and the J gene lost 5 bases, with 11 bases spanning the gap. Here the CDR3 reads CASSLQGPENIQYF. CDR3 nucleotide sequence: TGCGCCAGCAGCTTACAGGGACCAGAAAACATTCAGTACTTC.

J is TRBJ2-7 and V is TRBV10-3; TRBD2 matches 9 bases. The CDR3 is made up of 15 amino acids. CDR1 and CDR2 (germline): ENHRY, SYGVKD. Germline trimming cut 3 bases from V and 5 bases from J; bases unmatched to any gene: 8. The CDR3 bases are TGTGCCATCAGTGACCAACTAGCGGGCCTGAACGAGCAGTACTTC. Encoded protein: CAISDQLAGLNEQYF.

The V call is TRBV19, the J call TRBJ2-2; D call uncertain. The V end lost 6 bases, the J end lost 4 bases, and 9 bases lay between the germline ends. Looked up from germline, CDR1 is LNHDA and CDR2 is SQIVND (reference sequence). This CDR3 has 13 amino acids. The CDR3 loop reads CASRGKSTGELFF. CDR3 DNA sequence: TGTGCCAGTAGAGGGAAATCCACCGGGGAGCTGTTTTTT.

The chain uses TRBV6-5 and TRBJ2-7; 7 nucleotides line up with TRBD1. Germline lookup yields CDR1 MNHEY and CDR2 SVGAGI. This CDR3 comprises 15 residues. Unmatched junction bases numbered 10, after V lost 5 bases and J lost 3 bases. The DNA of the CDR3 is TGTGCCAGCAGTCGCCCGGGACAGAGCTACTACGAGCAGTACTTC. The encoded protein is CASSRPGQSYYEQYF.

V usage is TRBV5-6 and J usage is TRBJ1-1; D is ambiguous. From germline, CDR1 is SGHDT and CDR2 YYEEEE. The CDR3 is 11 amino acids. V was clipped by 0 bases and J by 8 bases, with 5 bases between them. CDR3 nucleotide sequence: TGTGCCAGCAGCTTGGACGGGGAAGCTTTCTTT. Translated, it gives CASSLDGEAFF.

J is TRBJ2-1 and V is TRBV30, with 10 bases identical to TRBD2. Germline CDR1 reads GTSNPN; CDR2 reads SVGIG (reference sequence). Trimming took 0 bases from V and 6 from J; bases not matched to a gene: 5. The CDR3 contains 15 residues. In DNA, the CDR3 is TGTGCCTGGAGTGTAAGAGCGGGAGGGGGCAATGAGCAGTTCTTC. Translating gives CAWSVRAGGGNEQFF. Full variable domain (missing parts from reference TRBV30 and TRBJ2-1): SQTIHQWPATLVQPVGSPLSLECTVEGTSNPNLYWYRQAAGRGLQLLFYSVGIGQISSEVPQNLSASRPQDRQFILSSKKLLLSDSGFYLCAWSVRAGGGNEQFFGPGTRLTVL.

J is TRBJ1-6 and V is TRBV30, with D hard to call. V was trimmed by 0 bases and J by 9 bases, leaving 15 bases between them. This CDR3 has 15 residues. The germline CDR1 and CDR2 sequences are GTSNPN and SVGIG (reference sequence). CDR3 sequence reads: CAWSVRREISSPLHF. The CDR3, as DNA: TGTGCCTGGAGTGTACGTCGAGAGATTAGTTCACCCCTCCACTTT.

To note about this clone: Other DNA sequences of this sample code for an identical CDR3. The V gene is TRBV27, the J gene TRBJ1-2; TRBD1 agrees at 7 bases. CDR1 is MNHEY and CDR2 is SMNVEV in the germline V gene (reference sequence). Unmatched junction bases numbered 5, after V lost 3 bases and J lost 7 bases. The CDR3 runs 13 residues. In nucleotides, the CDR3 is TGTGCCAGCAGTTTTAGACAGGGACTTGGCTACACCTTC. It translates to CASSFRQGLGYTF.

This clone was detected only once. J is TRBJ1-4 and V is TRBV28; 8 bases fit TRBD1. Trimming took 6 bases from V and 2 from J; bases not matched to a gene: 5. Germline V gene data show CDR1 as MDHEN and CDR2 as SYDVKM. The CDR3 has 15 residues. In DNA form, the CDR3 reads TGTGCCAGCAGAACAGGGGGACCTACTAATGAAAAACTGTTTTTT. Protein: CASRTGGPTNEKLFF.

The genes are TRBV19 and TRBJ1-6; maybe TRBD1 (5 bases). The CDR3 length is 14 residues. The germline V gene has CDR1 LNHDA and CDR2 SQIVND (reference sequence). V shed 4 bases and J shed 9 bases, with 13 bases lying between them. The CDR3 DNA follows: TGTGCCAGTAGTACCGCGGCGGGGCGTTCACCCCTCCACTTT. Translating gives CASSTAAGRSPLHF.

This clone was recorded only once. J is TRBJ2-3 and V is TRBV6-1; 13 nucleotides line up with TRBD2. V shed 1 base, J shed 7 bases, and the junction held 2 bases outside the gene matches. The CDR3 consists of 15 residues. The germline V gene encodes CDR1 MNHNS and CDR2 SASEGT. In DNA, the CDR3 is TGTGCCAGCAGTGAAGGGACTAGCGGGAGAAATACGCAGTATTTT. It codes for CASSEGTSGRNTQYF.

The chain joins TRBV6-4 to TRBJ1-6; 12 bases line up with TRBD1. The CDR3 extends over 17 amino acids. V was pared by 3 bases and J by 10 bases, with 10 bases of the junction left unmatched. The germline V gene has CDR1 MRHNA and CDR2 SNTAGT. The CDR3 loop is CASSEPGDRGQKSPLHF. As DNA, the CDR3 is TGTGCCAGCAGTGAACCCGGGGACAGGGGGCAGAAGTCACCCCTCCACTTT.

The chain employs TRBV7-2 and TRBJ2-5; D uncertain. Trimming removed 4 bases at V and 5 bases at J, with 11 bases between. CDR1 is SGHTA, CDR2 FQGNSA, per germline. The length of the CDR3 is 13 residues. For the CDR3, the DNA is TGTGCCAGCAGCTCCGGGCCCGCGGAGACCCAGTACTTC. This gives the protein CASSSGPAETQYF.

The chain employs TRBV4-1 and TRBJ2-5, with 9 bases fitting TRBD2. The V gene's germline CDR1 is MGHRA and CDR2 YSYEKL. The V segment lost 3 bases and the J segment 1 base; nucleotides outside the gene matches: 3. This CDR3 comprises 15 residues. This CDR3 is CASSHALAGQETQYF. For the CDR3, the DNA is TGCGCCAGCAGCCACGCACTAGCGGGCCAAGAGACCCAGTACTTC.

The chain recombines TRBV27 with TRBJ2-7, with 7 bases matching TRBD2. Germline V gene data show CDR1 as MNHEY and CDR2 as SMNVEV (reference sequence). The CDR3 has 14 residues. V gave up 5 bases and J gave up 1 base; unmatched junction bases: 5. The CDR3 nucleotides read TGTGCCAGCAGTCCTAGGCGGGAGTCCTACGAGCAGTACTTC. Translating it yields CASSPRRESYEQYF.

The chain links TRBV12-1 to TRBJ2-7; TRBD2, as called in the table, went unchecked against the DNA. TRBV12-1 is a pseudogene. CDR3 size: 16 residues. CDR3 amino acids: CASSATQTGLAYEQYF. The DNA for the CDR3 is TGTGCCAGCAGCGCCACTCAAACGGGACTAGCTTACGAGCAGTACTTC.

Worth noting for this clone: Other DNA sequences in the same sample also yield this CDR3. The rearrangement joins TRBV11-3 to TRBJ2-7, with D maybe TRBD2 (6 bases). Germline assignment: CDR1 SGHNT and CDR2 YENEEA. The CDR3 is 14 residues long. V was pared by 3 bases and J by 0 bases, with 9 bases between. The CDR3 loop is CASSLGGSSYEQYF. Written as DNA, the CDR3 is TGTGCCAGCAGCTTGGGAGGCAGCTCCTACGAGCAGTACTTC.

V and J are TRBV7-9 and TRBJ2-3, with D possibly being TRBD1 (6 bases). The germline gives CDR1 SEHNR, CDR2 FQNEAQ (reference sequence). The V gene lost 7 bases and the J gene lost 3 bases, with 11 bases spanning the gap. The CDR3 sequence is 13 residues long. The CDR3 coding sequence is TGTGCCAGCAACCTACAGGGTACAGATACGCAGTATTTT. As protein: CASNLQGTDTQYF.

The gene calls are TRBV6-1 and TRBJ1-1, with 9 bases that match TRBD1. The V gene end was trimmed by 4 bases and the J gene end by 4 bases; junction bases not matched to a gene: 7. The germline V gene encodes CDR1 MNHNS and CDR2 SASEGT. CDR3 length: 15 residues. CDR3 DNA: TGTGCCAGCAGTGCACTAACAGGGGGCGGCACTGAAGCTTTCTTT. It codes for CASSALTGGGTEAFF.

The rearrangement links TRBV5-1 to TRBJ2-1, with TRBD2 matching over 10 bases. Losses at the gene ends were 4 bases for V and 5 bases for J; bases not matched to a gene: 6. CDR1 SGHRS and CDR2 YFSETQ come from the germline V gene. The CDR3 covers 15 residues. CDR3 sequence reads: CASSQAGGRHNEQFF. CDR3 DNA sequence: TGCGCCAGCAGCCAAGCGGGAGGGAGGCACAATGAGCAGTTCTTC.